The 26 T cell receptor beta chains below come from one sample, sequenced in a study of metastatic and nonmetastatic thyroid tumors. Thyroid surgery was performed in patients who had received no treatment beforehand. TCRdb re-analyzed the PCR reads through MiXCR. The sample yields some 20,000 clones, around a fifth seen once. Sequenced input: tumor tissue. The source is a female donor with papillary thyroid cancer or a benign thyroid nodule (not recorded which). Some clones in this sample may be carry-over from other donors' samples.

This clone was detected many times. This chain uses TRBV2 with TRBJ2-7; the match to TRBD2 covers 13 bases. Germline loops: CDR1 SNHLY, CDR2 FYNNEI. Trimming cost V 8 bases and J 6 bases; bases outside gene matches: 7. This CDR3 region has 14 residues. CDR3 amino acids: CASLLAGGPSEQYF. The CDR3, as DNA: TGTGCCAGCCTACTAGCGGGAGGGCCCAGCGAGCAGTACTTC.

The chain links TRBV28 to TRBJ2-5; D unclear. V shed 4 bases and J shed 2 bases, with 20 bases lying between them. The CDR3 has 17 amino acids. The germline gives CDR1 MDHEN, CDR2 SYDVKM. CDR3 in amino acids: CASSSLVRAVGQETQYF. Here the CDR3 DNA reads TGTGCCAGCAGTTCCCTCGTTAGGGCAGTTGGACAAGAGACCCAGTACTTC.

Ten or more counts support this clone. The CDR3 DNA reads as TGTGCCATCAGTGAGGGGGCAGCGCAAGAGACCCAGTACTTC. The encoded protein is CAISEGAAQETQYF. The chain employs TRBV10-3 and TRBJ2-5; perhaps TRBD1 as D (5 bases). The V gene's germline CDR1 is ENHRY and CDR2 SYGVKD. Trimming removed 2 bases from V and 2 bases from J, with 9 bases in between. This CDR3 spans 14 amino acids.

This clone came up a few times. The chain carries TRBV6-1 and TRBJ2-1, with a tentative D call TRBD2 (6 bases). This CDR3 is 12 amino acids long. Germline V gives CDR1 MNHNS, CDR2 SASEGT. V was clipped by 7 bases and J by 7 bases, with 11 bases between them. The DNA of the CDR3 is TGTGCCAGCACCGGGAGTCTGAATGAGCAGTTCTTC. It encodes CASTGSLNEQFF.

This clone was seen repeatedly, ten times or more. The chain recombines TRBV27 with TRBJ1-2, with D maybe TRBD1 (5 bases). In germline, CDR1 is MNHEY, CDR2 SMNVEV (reference sequence). The CDR3 loop spans 14 amino acids. V lost 2 bases and J 2 bases, leaving 9 bases between the germline ends. CDR3 DNA sequence: TGTGCCAGCAGTTTAAAGGGGTCCAACTATGGCTACACCTTC. The encoded protein is CASSLKGSNYGYTF.

The rearrangement uses TRBV3-1 and TRBJ1-2; 8 bases map to TRBD1. Germline values: CDR1 LGHDT, CDR2 YNNKEL (reference sequence). V was clipped by 1 base and J by 10 bases; unmatched bases: 8. The CDR3 loop spans 14 amino acids. CDR3 sequence: CASSQVVQGAVYTF. The CDR3 bases are TGTGCCAGCAGCCAAGTTGTCCAGGGGGCAGTCTACACCTTC.

Comment on this clone: One end of the junction fails to match germline, which may point to a read error. The CDR3 DNA reads TGTGCCACCAGCAGAGAGTTGGGCAGTGAGCAGTGCTTC. Its protein product is CATSRELGSEQCF. The chain couples TRBV15 to TRBJ2-7; D not certain. CDR1 and CDR2 from the germline V gene are LNHNV and YYDKDF (reference sequence). The CDR3 length is 13 residues.

Judged by abundance, this clone is medium-sized. This sequence joins TRBV7-2 and TRBJ1-2, with TRBD1 matching over 10 bases. CDR1 is SGHTA and CDR2 is FQGNSA in the germline V gene. Germline trimming cut 2 bases from V and 5 bases from J; bases unmatched to any gene: 5. The CDR3 is 15 residues long. CDR3 region: CASSLTSGQGYGYTF. The CDR3 DNA reads as TGTGCCAGCAGCTTAACCTCGGGACAGGGGTATGGCTACACCTTC.

J is TRBJ2-7 and V is TRBV4-3; D possibly corresponds to TRBD2 (5 bases). The CDR3 totals 16 residues. The V end lost 0 bases, the J end lost 0 bases, and 12 bases lay between the germline ends. The V gene's germline CDR1 is LGHNA and CDR2 YSLEER. For the CDR3, the DNA is TGCGCCAGCAGCCAAGACGGCGGAGGAAGCTCCTACGAGCAGTACTTC. It translates to CASSQDGGGSSYEQYF.

This clone came up many times. The rearrangement uses TRBV18 and TRBJ2-7; 12 bases map to TRBD1. Germline CDR1 is KGHSH and CDR2 is LQKENI. The CDR3 is 19 amino acids. Trimming took 6 bases from V and 3 from J; bases not matched to a gene: 18. The CDR3: CASSALSGTGGLLFYEQYF. The CDR3 nucleotides read TGTGCCAGCTCGGCTCTATCGGGGACAGGGGGCCTCCTTTTCTACGAGCAGTACTTC.

The gene calls are TRBV27 and TRBJ2-5; unclear D gene. Germline CDR1 and CDR2: MNHEY and SMNVEV (reference sequence). CDR3 length equals 13 residues. V was pared by 3 bases and J by 1 base, with 6 bases between. The CDR3 DNA follows: TGTGCCAGCAGTTTCGGGTCCCAAGAGACCCAGTACTTC. Amino acids: CASSFGSQETQYF.

This clone was recorded at least ten times. The rearrangement uses TRBV3-1 and TRBJ2-3; no clear D. V lost 1 base and J lost 5, with 4 bases in between. The CDR3 sequence is 12 residues long. Germline-derived CDR1 and CDR2 are LGHDT and YNNKEL (reference sequence). Here the CDR3 DNA reads TGTGCCAGCAGCCAAGCGGGAGATACGCAGTATTTT. Its protein is CASSQAGDTQYF.

This clone was counted between two and nine times. This may be a read error, as it is one base from a much larger clone. The rearrangement joins TRBV19 to TRBJ1-2, with D perhaps TRBD1 (5 bases). CDR1 is LNHDA and CDR2 is SQIVND in the germline V gene (reference sequence). This CDR3 region has 15 residues. V was pared by 7 bases and J by 3 bases, with 18 bases between. CDR3 loop: CASTARGGGDYGYTF. CDR3 in DNA: TGTGCCAGTACCGCACGGGGGGGTGGAGACTATGGCTACACCTTC.

This clone was counted many times. The chain is built from TRBV6-2 or TRBV6-3 and TRBJ2-5; D gene ambiguous. Germline loops: CDR1 MNHEY, CDR2 SVGEGT. The CDR3 length is 13 residues. Trimming took off 2 bases at V and 1 base at J, with 5 bases between the two ends. The CDR3 region has the DNA TGTGCCAGCAGTTACACAACCCAAGAGACCCAGTACTTC. It codes for CASSYTTQETQYF.

V usage is TRBV6-1 and J usage is TRBJ1-3, with D possibly TRBD1 on 5 matching bases. Trimming cost V 6 bases and J 4 bases, with 19 bases left between them. Germline V lookup: CDR1 MNHNS, CDR2 SASEGT. This CDR3 spans 16 amino acids. The CDR3 sequence is CASSSIAGTSGNTIYF. The CDR3 DNA reads as TGTGCCAGCAGCTCAATTGCCGGGACCTCGGGAAACACCATATATTTT.

This clone was seen repeatedly, ten times or more. This sequence joins TRBV6-5 and TRBJ1-4; D remains ambiguous. From germline, CDR1 is MNHEY and CDR2 SVGAGI. The germline V and J ends were trimmed by 2 bases and 5 bases, with 15 bases remaining between them. This CDR3 region has 16 residues. Here the CDR3 DNA reads TGTGCCAGCAGTTACCCTAGGCAAGAGATCAATGAAAAACTGTTTTTT. Its protein product is CASSYPRQEINEKLFF.

At least ten counts were recorded for this clone. This chain links TRBV25-1 with TRBJ2-6; 9 positions agree with TRBD1. The germline V gene encodes CDR1 MGHDK and CDR2 SYGVNS. The CDR3 runs to 18 residues. V trimming: 4 bases; J trimming: 0 bases; junction bases outside the gene matches: 7. The CDR3 DNA reads as TGTGCCAGCAGTGCCATACAGGGGGCGACCTCTGGGGCCAACGTCCTGACTTTC. Translation: CASSAIQGATSGANVLTF.

This clone was observed a single time. Other DNA sequences in the same sample also yield this CDR3. V and J are TRBV11-2 and TRBJ2-7, with TRBD1 matching over 8 bases. From germline, CDR1 is SGHAT and CDR2 FQNNGV. After removal of 8 bases from V and 1 base from J, the junction contained 10 bases not matched to a gene. CDR3 length: 15 residues. The CDR3 loop is CASGQTGEVSYEQYF. In nucleotides, the CDR3 is TGTGCCAGCGGCCAGACAGGGGAGGTTTCCTACGAGCAGTACTTC.

In its sample, this clone was seen many times. This sequence joins TRBV3-1 and TRBJ2-1; D is uncertain. The V end was cut by 1 base, the J end by 5 bases, with 9 bases between. CDR1 and CDR2 (germline): LGHDT, YNNKEL (reference sequence). The CDR3 length is 14 residues. CDR3 protein: CASSQGGRNNEQFF. The CDR3 nucleotides are TGTGCCAGCAGCCAAGGTGGCAGGAACAATGAGCAGTTCTTC.

The chain is built from TRBV2 and TRBJ2-1; D possibly corresponds to TRBD2 (6 bases). The CDR3 spans 18 residues. V was clipped by 0 bases and J by 4 bases, with 19 bases between them. CDR1 is SNHLY and CDR2 is FYNNEI in the germline V gene. The CDR3 nucleotides are TGTGCCAGCAGTGAAGCGGGTCAGGGAGGTAACCTGTACAATGAGCAGTTCTTC. Its translation: CASSEAGQGGNLYNEQFF.

The chain couples TRBV20-1 to TRBJ2-1; tentatively, D is TRBD2 (6 bases). The V end lost 3 bases, the J end lost 2 bases, and 11 bases lay between the germline ends. The CDR3 has 14 residues. Germline CDR1 DFQATT, CDR2 SNEGSKA (reference sequence). CDR3 in amino acids: CSARGGGPYNEQFF. The CDR3 nucleotides read TGCAGTGCTAGGGGGGGAGGACCCTACAATGAGCAGTTCTTC.

This clone was seen repeatedly, ten times or more. J is TRBJ1-4 and V is TRBV20-1; D gene uncertain. Germline V gene data show CDR1 as DFQATT and CDR2 as SNEGSKA (reference sequence). There are 10 residues in the CDR3. Trimming removed 5 bases at V and 5 bases at J, with 3 bases between. This chain's CDR3 is CSARNEKLFF. CDR3 DNA sequence: TGCAGTGCTCGCAATGAAAAACTGTTTTTT.

Many counts were recorded for this clone. Since a much larger clone is just one base distant, this may be a read error. The missing conserved phenylalanine or tryptophan at the end of this CDR3 makes a read error likely. V usage is TRBV30 and J usage is TRBJ1-2, with D perhaps matching TRBD1 (5 bases). Germline CDR1 is GTSNPN and CDR2 is SVGIG (reference sequence). CDR3 size: 17 residues. V shed 3 bases and J shed 7 bases, with 27 bases lying between them. The CDR3 is CAWRPKIPTVRVGGYTL. The DNA for the CDR3 is TGTGCCTGGAGACCCAAAATCCCGACAGTAAGGGTGGGTGGCTACACCCTC.

A word on this clone: At one boundary the junction diverges from the germline segment, which might be a read error. The V and J genes are TRBV9 and TRBJ2-1; 9 bases are shared with TRBD2. The V gene's germline CDR1 is SGDLS and CDR2 YYNGEE. The CDR3 is made up of 14 amino acids. The CDR3 region is CASIVGTSPSEQFF. The CDR3, as DNA: TGTGCCAGCATCGTAGGGACTAGCCCCAGTGAGCAGTTCTTC.

This clone has a count of ten or more. The genes are TRBV6-1 and TRBJ2-5; 7 bases are a match to TRBD1. Per the germline V gene, CDR1 is MNHNS and CDR2 is SASEGT. Unmatched junction bases numbered 11, after V lost 6 bases and J lost 4 bases. The CDR3 consists of 15 residues. The CDR3 reads CASRGQSKPAETQYF. DNA of the CDR3: TGTGCCAGCAGGGGACAGTCAAAACCAGCAGAGACCCAGTACTTC.

This chain links TRBV5-1 with TRBJ1-1; 8 nucleotides match TRBD1. Germline V CDR1 and CDR2: SGHRS, YFSETQ. The CDR3 extends over 21 amino acids. Germline trimming cut 0 bases from V and 0 bases from J; bases unmatched to any gene: 19. The CDR3 DNA is TGCGCCAGCAGCTTGGTATTCCAGGGGGCGCCCGGAGAGATAATGAACACTGAAGCTTTCTTT. It is translated as CASSLVFQGAPGEIMNTEAFF.